The 30 T cell receptor beta chains in this list originate from one sample, sequenced in a study of T-cell reconstitution after alpha-beta-depleted transplantation in children. A library of TCRbeta sequences, prepared with unique molecular identifiers, was generated. Using its own MiXCR run on the PCR reads, TCRdb lists one record per CDR3 protein. This table has 250,000 or so distinct CDR3 sequences, 7.5% to 9.5% appearing once. The sample was PBMCs, mostly from graft donor cells, taken 180 days after TCRalphabeta/CD19-depleted stem cell transplant. These receptors all stem from a male patient under 18 who had a stem cell transplant for acute lymphoblastic leukemia, so the T cells may come from the graft donor.

The table lists this clonotype with a few counts. The genes are TRBV28 and TRBJ2-5; either TRBD1 or TRBD2 may supply D (5 bases each). V shed 7 bases and J shed 5 bases, with 17 bases lying between them. Germline loops: CDR1 MDHEN, CDR2 SYDVKM. The CDR3 is made up of 14 amino acids. Here the CDR3 DNA reads TGTGCCAGCAAATTAAGGGGAGACGCCGAGACCCAGTACTTC. It codes for CASKLRGDAETQYF.

In this sample, this clonotype turned up many times. The gene calls are TRBV20-1 and TRBJ1-5; no clear D. Germline loops: CDR1 DFQATT, CDR2 SNEGSKA (reference sequence). The V end was cut by 3 bases, the J end by 0 bases, with 18 bases between. CDR3 length: 17 residues. The CDR3 DNA is TGCAGTGCTAGGGAGGGCTGGGGAGACTATAGCAATCAGCCCCAGCATTTT. This translates into CSAREGWGDYSNQPQHF.

This clonotype was observed many times. This chain connects TRBV7-3 to TRBJ2-5; D uncertain. CDR3 length: 13 residues. Trimming took 2 bases from V and 9 from J, leaving 13 bases between them. Germline CDR1 and CDR2: SGHTA and FQGTGA. In DNA form, the CDR3 reads TGTGCCAGCAGCTTAGGACCCGGTGAGGCCCAGTACTTC. It specifies CASSLGPGEAQYF.

In this sample, this clonotype turned up many times. CDR3 in DNA: TGTGCCAGCAGCTTAATAGGGACAGGGAGTCCAGATACGCAGTATTTT. This gives the protein CASSLIGTGSPDTQYF. The chain carries TRBV7-3 and TRBJ2-3, with TRBD1 matching 9 bases. CDR3 length equals 16 residues. J lost 4 bases, V lost 1 base, and 6 bases had no gene match. CDR1 is SGHTA and CDR2 is FQGTGA in the germline V gene. Complete variable domain (other parts from reference TRBV7-3 and TRBJ2-3): GAGVSQTPSNKVTEKGKYVELRCDPISGHTALYWYRQSLGQGPEFLIYFQGTGAADDSGLPNDRFFAVRPEGSVSTLKIQRTERGDSAVYLCASSLIGTGSPDTQYFGPGTRLTVL.

Many counts were recorded for this clonotype. This rearrangement joins TRBV20-1 to TRBJ2-2; D is undetermined. The CDR3 extends over 14 amino acids. The germline V gene has CDR1 DFQATT and CDR2 SNEGSKA (reference sequence). V was trimmed by 0 bases and J by 5 bases, leaving 10 bases between them. The CDR3: CSAREVVNTGELFF. As DNA, the CDR3 is TGCAGTGCTAGAGAGGTGGTAAATACCGGGGAGCTGTTTTTT.

This clonotype showed up many times. V usage is TRBV28 and J usage is TRBJ1-2, with D maybe TRBD1 (6 bases). The length of the CDR3 is 13 residues. Trimming cost V 1 base and J 6 bases, with 9 bases left between them. Germline assignment: CDR1 MDHEN and CDR2 SYDVKM. This chain's CDR3 is CASSLSGANGYTF. The CDR3 DNA follows: TGTGCCAGCAGTTTATCAGGGGCTAATGGCTACACCTTC.

This clonotype was seen repeatedly, ten times or more. The V and J genes are TRBV29-1 and TRBJ1-1; D is possibly TRBD1 (5 bases). The CDR3 sequence is 12 residues long. The germline gives CDR1 SQVTM, CDR2 ANQGSEA. V lost 3 bases and J lost 6, with 11 bases in between. CDR3 amino acids: CSVEGERPEAFF. The DNA of the CDR3 is TGCAGCGTTGAGGGGGAACGCCCTGAAGCTTTCTTT.

There are a few counts of this clonotype. J is TRBJ2-1 and V is TRBV19, with 11 bases matching TRBD2. Germline trimming cut 5 bases from V and 2 bases from J; bases unmatched to any gene: 5. This CDR3 contains 16 residues. Germline V gene data show CDR1 as LNHDA and CDR2 as SQIVND (reference sequence). The CDR3 DNA sequence: TGTGCCAGTAGTTTTTCACTAGCGGGGGCCTACAATGAGCAGTTCTTC. Residues: CASSFSLAGAYNEQFF.

This clonotype was picked up many times. V is TRBV29-1 and J is TRBJ2-2, with D perhaps TRBD1 (5 bases). CDR3 size: 17 residues. V lost 1 base and J lost 4, with 19 bases in between. Germline-derived CDR1 and CDR2 are SQVTM and ANQGSEA. The CDR3 DNA reads as TGCAGCGTTGAAGCAGAAGGGGTCGTAATAGCCACCGGGGAGCTGTTTTTT. Translation: CSVEAEGVVIATGELFF.

This clonotype was seen ten or more times. The genes are TRBV5-4 and TRBJ2-1; D gene uncertain. This CDR3 has 12 amino acids. The germline gives CDR1 SGHNT, CDR2 YYREEE (reference sequence). V was shortened by 4 bases and J by 7 bases, with 9 bases between the two germline ends. For the CDR3, the DNA is TGTGCCAGCAGCCCATCTAGAAATGAGCAGTTCTTC. Protein product: CASSPSRNEQFF. The full variable domain, its missing parts supplied by reference TRBV5-4 and TRBJ2-1, is ETGVTQSPTHLIKTRGQQVTLRCSSQSGHNTVSWYQQALGQGPQFIFQYYREEENGRGNFPPRFSGLQFPNYSSELNVNALELDDSALYLCASSPSRNEQFFGPGTRLTVL.

V is TRBV12-3 or TRBV12-4 and J is TRBJ2-2, with 8 bases that match TRBD2. The CDR3 extends over 15 amino acids. V shed 10 bases and J 0 bases; nucleotides not matched to a gene: 7. CDR3 residues: CANNAGGANTGELFF. As DNA, the CDR3 is TGTGCCAACAACGCGGGGGGCGCGAACACCGGGGAGCTGTTTTTT.

This clonotype has at least ten counts. The CDR3 is CASSFPGGVGTDTQYF. Written as DNA, the CDR3 is TGTGCCAGCAGCTTCCCCGGAGGGGTTGGCACAGATACGCAGTATTTT. The chain links TRBV7-9 to TRBJ2-3; D perhaps matches TRBD2 (6 bases). V was clipped by 3 bases and J by 1 base, with 14 bases between them. Looked up from germline, CDR1 is SEHNR and CDR2 is FQNEAQ (reference sequence). The CDR3 length is 16 residues.

This clonotype was seen at least ten times. The rearrangement links TRBV5-1 to TRBJ1-2; TRBD1 might be the D (5 bases). This CDR3 region has 14 residues. V dropped 0 bases and J dropped 6 bases, with 12 bases sitting between them. CDR1 is SGHRS and CDR2 is YFSETQ in the germline V gene. The CDR3, as DNA: TGCGCCAGCAGCTTGGGTGCAGGGATTGATGGCTACACCTTC. This codes for CASSLGAGIDGYTF.

In its sample, this clonotype was seen many times. J is TRBJ2-1 and V is TRBV5-1; 7 nucleotides agree with TRBD1. Germline V gene data show CDR1 as SGHRS and CDR2 as YFSETQ. Unmatched junction bases numbered 8, after V lost 2 bases and J lost 6 bases. This CDR3 spans 15 amino acids. The CDR3 here is CASSFGDRGPNEQFF. The CDR3 DNA reads TGCGCCAGCAGCTTTGGGGACAGAGGCCCCAATGAGCAGTTCTTC.

This clonotype appeared many times. The limits of the CDR3 on the DNA are not certain, so only TCRdb's listed CDR3 is given. This chain uses TRBV29-1 with TRBJ2-7; TRBD2, the D gene given by the table, was not confirmed from the DNA. Per germline, CDR1 SQVTM and CDR2 ANQGSEA. The CDR3 spans 13 residues, counting both ends. This CDR3 reads CSVASGTTTGEYF.

This clonotype was counted at least ten times. The chain has TRBV7-9 and TRBJ2-3, with D perhaps being TRBD1 or TRBD2 (6 bases each). Trimming left V 2 bases short and J 2 bases short, with 11 bases between. The CDR3 contains 15 residues. Germline CDR1 and CDR2: SEHNR and FQNEAQ (reference sequence). For the CDR3, the DNA is TGTGCCAGCAGCTTACCGGGGGCTACCACAGATACGCAGTATTTT. Translating gives CASSLPGATTDTQYF.

This clonotype was counted at least ten times. CDR3 sequence (DNA): TGCGCCAGCAGCCTACAGGGATCTTACGCTGAAGCTTTCTTT. It translates to CASSLQGSYAEAFF. This chain links TRBV5-1 with TRBJ1-1, with a tentative D call TRBD1 (6 bases). The length of the CDR3 is 14 residues. V was pared by 4 bases and J by 6 bases, with 16 bases between. Germline V CDR1 and CDR2: SGHRS, YFSETQ.

This clonotype was recorded at least ten times. The chain links TRBV7-2 to TRBJ2-7; 11 bases fit TRBD2. The V gene end was trimmed by 6 bases and the J gene end by 1 base; junction bases not matched to a gene: 5. Germline assignment: CDR1 SGHTA and CDR2 FQGNSA. The CDR3 is made up of 15 amino acids. The CDR3 nucleotides read TGTGCCAGCAGAAAAACTAGCGGGGGTTCCTACGAGCAGTACTTC. Translated, it gives CASRKTSGGSYEQYF.

This clonotype was seen only a few times. The chain joins TRBV27 to TRBJ2-7; 9 bases match TRBD1. Germline V gene sequence: CDR1 MNHEY, CDR2 SMNVEV (reference sequence). V was pared by 4 bases and J by 2 bases, with 3 bases of the junction left unmatched. CDR3 size: 14 residues. In nucleotides, the CDR3 is TGTGCCAGCAGTTGGGGGACAGGGCCCTACGAGCAGTACTTC. This gives the protein CASSWGTGPYEQYF.

Of note for this clonotype: This may stem from a read error, because a much larger clone lies one nucleotide away. The CDR3 carries no conserved terminal phenylalanine or tryptophan, so it likely arises from a read error. It is unclear where the CDR3 begins or ends on the DNA, so no DNA is shown, and the CDR3 is as TCRdb lists it. This chain connects TRBV5-1 to TRBJ2-7. Including both end residues, the CDR3 is 11 amino acids long. Per the germline V gene, CDR1 is SGHRS and CDR2 is YFSETQ. The CDR3 loop reads CASSSRRQGNI.

This clonotype showed up many times. The chain combines TRBV9 with TRBJ2-2; a possible D gene is TRBD1 (5 bases). The CDR3 sequence is 15 residues long. Trimming left V 2 bases short and J 3 bases short, with 11 bases between. Looked up from germline, CDR1 is SGDLS and CDR2 is YYNGEE. The CDR3 loop is CASSVSTGDTGELFF. CDR3 coding DNA: TGTGCCAGCAGCGTCTCAACAGGAGACACCGGGGAGCTGTTTTTT.

Ten or more counts support this clonotype. V usage is TRBV9 and J usage is TRBJ2-2, with 7 nucleotides matching TRBD2. The CDR3 totals 15 residues. After removal of 2 bases from V and 3 bases from J, the junction contained 4 bases not matched to a gene. The germline V gene has CDR1 SGDLS and CDR2 YYNGEE. The CDR3 reads CASSVSLADTGELFF. CDR3 in DNA: TGTGCCAGCAGCGTTTCTCTAGCGGACACCGGGGAGCTGTTTTTT.

The sample holds many counts of this clonotype. The J gene is TRBJ2-1, the V gene TRBV12-3 or TRBV12-4, with 8 bases lining up with TRBD2. Trimming took 4 bases from V and 1 from J; bases not matched to a gene: 3. The CDR3 is 15 amino acids. CDR3: CASSSAGGSYNEQFF. The CDR3 DNA reads as TGTGCCAGCAGTTCCGCGGGAGGATCCTACAATGAGCAGTTCTTC.

This clonotype was counted ten times or more. The V gene is TRBV5-1, the J gene TRBJ2-6; D ambiguous. V lost 0 bases and J 2 bases, leaving 3 bases between the germline ends. This CDR3 spans 14 amino acids. From germline, CDR1 is SGHRS and CDR2 YFSETQ. The chain's CDR3 is CASSLGPGANVLTF. DNA of the CDR3: TGCGCCAGCAGCTTGGGTCCTGGGGCCAACGTCCTGACTTTC.

This clonotype has a count of ten or more. The chain recombines TRBV3-1 with TRBJ2-1, with D unclear. Between the trimmed V and J ends, which lost 1 base and 8 bases, there was a span of 9 bases. CDR1 and CDR2 from the germline V gene are LGHDT and YNNKEL (reference sequence). CDR3 length: 13 residues. The chain's CDR3 is CASSQVGEHEQFF. For the CDR3, the DNA is TGTGCCAGCAGCCAAGTCGGAGAACATGAGCAGTTCTTC.

This clonotype was seen ten or more times. The chain joins TRBV7-3 to TRBJ2-5; 7 positions match TRBD1. Trimming took 3 bases from V and 2 from J; bases not matched to a gene: 6. From germline, CDR1 is SGHTA and CDR2 FQGTGA. CDR3 length: 15 amino acids. CDR3 nucleotides: TGTGCCAGCAGCTTCTACAGGGGTCCTCAAGAGACCCAGTACTTC. This translates into CASSFYRGPQETQYF.

This clonotype was detected only a few times. The chain combines TRBV10-3 with TRBJ1-2; D is uncertain. Germline CDR1 and CDR2: ENHRY and SYGVKD. The CDR3 is 13 residues long. Trimming took 9 bases from V and 5 from J, leaving 16 bases between them. This CDR3 reads CAMPGPGEYGYTF. The CDR3 coding sequence is TGTGCCATGCCTGGCCCCGGGGAGTATGGCTACACCTTC.

Comment on this clonotype: It may be a read error: a sequence one base away is much more abundant. CDR3 in DNA: TGCGCCAGCAGCTTCGGTCCCGTCCCCTACAAGCAGTACTTC. Translation: CASSFGPVPYKQYF. The chain uses TRBV5-1 and TRBJ2-7; D remains unclear. Germline CDR1 SGHRS, CDR2 YFSETQ. This CDR3 spans 14 amino acids.

This clonotype was seen at least ten times. The chain carries TRBV12-3 or TRBV12-4 and TRBJ2-7, with D possibly being TRBD2 (6 bases). This CDR3 contains 13 residues. V lost 8 bases and J lost 3, with 14 bases in between. CDR3 residues: CASGHSRGYEQYF. For the CDR3, the DNA is TGTGCCAGCGGTCACTCGCGGGGCTACGAGCAGTACTTC.

The chain links TRBV7-6 to TRBJ1-1, with TRBD1 as a possible D gene (6 bases). The CDR3 covers 17 residues. Germline values: CDR1 SGHVS, CDR2 FNYEAQ. V was pared by 1 base and J by 0 bases, with 15 bases between. CDR3 residues: CASSLVVTGYVNTEAFF. The DNA of the CDR3 is TGTGCCAGCAGCTTAGTAGTTACAGGGTACGTGAACACTGAAGCTTTCTTT.